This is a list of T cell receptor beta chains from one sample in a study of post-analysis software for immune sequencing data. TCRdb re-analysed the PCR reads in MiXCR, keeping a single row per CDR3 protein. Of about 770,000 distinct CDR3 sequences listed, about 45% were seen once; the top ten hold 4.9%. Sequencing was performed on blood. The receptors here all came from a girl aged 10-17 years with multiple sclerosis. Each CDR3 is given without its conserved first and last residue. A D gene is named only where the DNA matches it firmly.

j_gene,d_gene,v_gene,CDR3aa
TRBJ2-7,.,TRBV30,AWMRANTYEQY
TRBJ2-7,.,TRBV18,ASSPPFGNEQY
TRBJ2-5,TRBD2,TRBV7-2,ASSLLAGLAGAETQY
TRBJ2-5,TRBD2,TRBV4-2,ASSQCISQTSATQETQY
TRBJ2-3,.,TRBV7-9,ASSLGSASAQDTQY
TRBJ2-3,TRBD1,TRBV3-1,ASSRSRDRKTDTQY
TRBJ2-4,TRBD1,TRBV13,ASSVTDRLAKNIQY
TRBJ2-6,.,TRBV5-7,ASSLLQGPNLSGANVLT
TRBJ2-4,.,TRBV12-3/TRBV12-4,ASSLGGWGNIQY
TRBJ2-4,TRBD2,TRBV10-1,ASSESTSEPKNIQY
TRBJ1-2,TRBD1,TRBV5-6,AGTTRGYGYT
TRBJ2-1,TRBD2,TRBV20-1,SASPSGSLSYNEQF
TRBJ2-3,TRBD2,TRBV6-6,ASRYLSGGVTDTQY
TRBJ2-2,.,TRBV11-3,ASSLSRGGELF
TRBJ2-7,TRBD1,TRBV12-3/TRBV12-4,ASSLSGQGHYEQY
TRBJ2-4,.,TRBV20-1,SATTVAKNIQY
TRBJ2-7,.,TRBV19,ASSIGSGNRGEQY
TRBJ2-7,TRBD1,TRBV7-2,ASSLREGARMDNYEQY
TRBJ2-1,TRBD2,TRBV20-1,SATGTSNNEQF
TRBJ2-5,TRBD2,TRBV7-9,ASSQGGRPQETQY
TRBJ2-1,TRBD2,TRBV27,ASSWTSSLREQF
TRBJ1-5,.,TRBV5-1,ASSLTGSNQPQH
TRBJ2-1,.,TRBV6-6,ASSSASPEQF
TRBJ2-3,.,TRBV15,ATATLTSTDTQY
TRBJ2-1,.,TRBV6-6,ASSYPKVQGLIDEQF
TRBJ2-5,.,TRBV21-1,ASGETQY
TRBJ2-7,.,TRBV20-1,SASRLGQGLAGAYEQY
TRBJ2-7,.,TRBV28,ASNPGPSYEQY
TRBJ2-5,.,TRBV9,ASSEGGAQTQY
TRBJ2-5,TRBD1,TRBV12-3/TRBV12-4,ASSLAGTGTRETQY
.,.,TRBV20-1,SARDVGSRYYEQY
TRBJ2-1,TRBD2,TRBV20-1,SATGAGESYNEQF
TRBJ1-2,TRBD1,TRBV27,ASSPQGTNYGYT
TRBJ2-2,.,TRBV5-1,ASSFTSNGELF
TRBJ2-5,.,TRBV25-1,ASMGTRETQY
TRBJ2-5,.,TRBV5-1,ASSLTGHLETQY
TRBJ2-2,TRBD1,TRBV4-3,ASSIDRGGYTGELF
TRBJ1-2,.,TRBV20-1,SASIPYGYT
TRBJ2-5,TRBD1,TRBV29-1,SVGQSETQY
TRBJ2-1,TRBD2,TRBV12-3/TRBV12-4,ASSPPSGGPRYNEQF
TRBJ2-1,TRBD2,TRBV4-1,ASSQERAGGPRLGEQF
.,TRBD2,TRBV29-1,SVEVASGRGYEQY
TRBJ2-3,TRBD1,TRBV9,ASSVAGQGIYADTQY
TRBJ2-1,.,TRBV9,ASSVPGYEQF
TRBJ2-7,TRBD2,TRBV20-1,SALTPGLEGVTYEQY
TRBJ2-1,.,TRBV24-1,ATSDFIGIEQF
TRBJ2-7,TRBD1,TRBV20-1,SAGTGLGYEQY
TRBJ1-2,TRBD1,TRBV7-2,ASSLRTGSVGYT
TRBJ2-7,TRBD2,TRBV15,ATSKTSGMHEQY
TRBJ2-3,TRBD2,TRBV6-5,ASSYKAGDSTDTQY
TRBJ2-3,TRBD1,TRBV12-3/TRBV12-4,ASSTGQGDVDTQY
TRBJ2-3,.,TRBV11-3,ASSPGLYTQY
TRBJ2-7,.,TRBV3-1,ASSQARSYEQY
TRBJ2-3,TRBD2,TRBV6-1,ASSDLSGRFGDTQY